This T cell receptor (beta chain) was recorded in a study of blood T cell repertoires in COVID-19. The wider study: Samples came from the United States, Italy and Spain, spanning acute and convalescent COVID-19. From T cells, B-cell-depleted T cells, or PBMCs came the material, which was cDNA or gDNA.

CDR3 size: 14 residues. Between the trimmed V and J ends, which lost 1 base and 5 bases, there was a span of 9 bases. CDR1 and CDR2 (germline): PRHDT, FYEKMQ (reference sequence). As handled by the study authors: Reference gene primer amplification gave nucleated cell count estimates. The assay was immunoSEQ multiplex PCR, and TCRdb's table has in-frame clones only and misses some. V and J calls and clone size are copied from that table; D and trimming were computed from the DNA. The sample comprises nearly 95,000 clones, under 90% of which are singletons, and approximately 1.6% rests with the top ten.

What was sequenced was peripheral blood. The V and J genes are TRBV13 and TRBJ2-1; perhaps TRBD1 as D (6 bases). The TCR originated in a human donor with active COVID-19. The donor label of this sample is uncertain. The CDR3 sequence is CASSLDQGNNEQFF. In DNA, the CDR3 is TGTGCCAGCAGCTTAGATCAGGGGAACAATGAGCAGTTCTTC.